This entry is about one T cell receptor (beta chain). This clonotype was detected many times. What antigen it recognizes has not been identified. Base qualities are not recorded, but no much larger clone differs from it by a single base. Looking up the germline V gene (reference sequence) yields CDR1 DFQATT and CDR2 SNEGSKA. Measured from the cysteine to the phenylalanine, the CDR3 is 14 residues long. Of all the DNA, just the CDR3 is kept, 42 bases in frame from base 1. V lost 6 bases and J lost 7 bases; the stretch between them is 22 bases long. This record belongs to a study of identical twins (TCRdb year 2016). Concerning the study at large: The study deep-sequenced TCR alpha and beta repertoires from monozygotic twins, unrelated adults of various ages and cord blood to test whether fetal clonotypes persist. To rule out contamination, replicate twin experiments were performed at different times with different library preparation protocols.

Library method: 5' RACE. TCRdb names Illumina HiSeq 2000 as the instrument used. A universal primer binding site was added through template switching, and the final cDNA carried a unique molecular identifier so that TCR cDNA molecules could be counted accurately. Specific primers in the conserved constant-segment region were used to synthesize first-strand cDNA for the TCR alpha and beta chains. To control for contamination, each cDNA library was double barcoded with a SMART-Mk sample barcode plus Illumina barcodes. TruSeq adapter sequences along with Illumina sample barcodes were introduced in two successive PCR steps. TCR alpha and beta cDNA libraries were sequenced on the Illumina HiSeq platform with custom primers. The authors' analysis ran thus. Unique molecular identifiers were extracted from raw reads with MiGEC, and CDR3 positions were determined with MiXCR. For each individual, recombination models were inferred using an EM algorithm with the repgenHMM and IGoR tools. Shared clonotype analysis was performed with the tcR package in R, normalizing sharing by the product of cloneset sizes. To study raw recombination without the effects of thymic and clonal selection, out-of-frame nonproductive sequences were analyzed. TCRdb cleaned the public reads at Q25 with fastp, built clones with MiXCR and kept in-frame beta chains. Duplicate CDR3 protein sequences are folded into a single record with the most common DNA and genes. TCRdb assigned the V and J calls; the authors' analysis was not used. Counted in this sample were about 450,000 distinct CDR3 sequences; under 20% of them appeared once. The ten largest clones represent roughly an eighth of the sample.

Every donor in the study was a healthy Caucasian. The researchers also sequenced three unrelated adults who were not twins: a male aged 18 to 29, a male aged 50 to 59, and a female aged 50 to 59. Using Miltenyi CD45RO+ enrichment and human naive T-cell isolation kits, memory (CD45RO+) and naive T cells were isolated from PBMC. Findings and caveats that apply to the study as a whole: Zero-insertion analyses could be partly confounded by invariant T cells such as MAIT and iNKT, though diverse VJ usage argued against such confounding for most clonotypes. Recombination models systematically underestimated out-of-frame TCR alpha sharing in monozygotic twins but agreed with sharing between unrelated individuals. Because the same donors could not be followed over many years, the conclusions depended on cross-sectional statistical analysis. Excess twin sharing in beta out-of-frame sequences was weaker because fewer shared sequences lowered the signal-to-noise ratio. Compared with coincidental sharing between unrelated individuals, out-of-frame TCR alpha sequences shared between twins showed an excess of sequences with low generation probability. Fewer insertions were carried by abundant cord blood beta clonotypes; a weaker similar trend was observed in young adult naive repertoires, while no such trend was observed in memory repertoires.

The sequence joins TRBV20-1 to TRBJ2-7; TRBD1 could be the D gene, as 6 bases match. This clonotype originated in a man in his forties or fifties in good health. The sample consisted of naive T cells sorted from blood. Sample cell subset or site, as interpreted from the label and publication: cells isolated with a human naive T-cell isolation kit. The CDR3 loop reads CSATPPGHSEEQYF. The DNA reads TGCAGTGCAACCCCCCCGGGACATTCCGAAGAGCAGTACTTC.